This TCR beta chain is drawn from a study of OX40 agonist ivuxolimab in advanced cancers. At the level of the study: A history of anti-PD-1, anti-PD-L1 or anti-CTLA-4 therapy was acceptable, and 40% had some. Study-wide results and caveats: The study found that CD8+ T cells averaged more expanded clones than CD4+.

The data were produced by immunoSEQ multiplex PCR, yet TCRdb's version contains in-frame clones alone and is incomplete. The sample consists of roughly 70,000 clones, about four fifths of them appearing once. About this clone itself: Its antigen is as yet unknown.

CDR3 size: 17 residues. CDR1 and CDR2 (germline): LNHDA, SQIVND (reference sequence). The ends were cut back, 8 bases at V and 6 bases at J, with 28 bases in the middle. The sequences come from CD4+ or CD8+ T cells sorted from blood, collected in a trial of the OX40 agonist ivuxolimab. J is TRBJ1-2 and V is TRBV19; D may be TRBD1 (6 bases). The clonotype originates from an adult with an advanced solid tumor such as melanoma, head and neck, liver or kidney cancer. The CDR3 coding sequence is TGTGCCAGTTCCTTGGGGGGGCGCGTTATGACATCCCATGGCTACACCTTC. Its translation is CASSLGGRVMTSHGYTF.